The rows below give T cell receptor beta chains drawn from one sample of a study of blood T cell repertoires in COVID-19. Sequencing was performed with immunoSEQ multiplex PCR; in TCRdb, only in-frame clones are kept and a portion is missing. The data hold 150,000 to 200,000 clones, with 70% to 90% observed a single time. The material sequenced was peripheral blood. The receptors were sampled from a man aged 55 to 69 with acute or convalescent COVID-19. Each CDR3 is given with its conserved first and last residue. A D gene is named only where the DNA matches it firmly. Expanded clones are given a class, and other clones once, few, many or no size at all.

size: NA
J: TRBJ2-1
D: TRBD2
length: 14
V: TRBV6-1
DNA: TGTGCCAGCAGTGAAACCACCGGAGGACTAGGGGTGTTCTTC
CDR3: CASSETTGGLGVFF

size: few
J: TRBJ1-2
D: NA
length: 12
V: TRBV30
DNA: TGTGCCTGGAGGGGCGGAGGGTATGGCTACACCTTC
CDR3: CAWRGGGYGYTF

size: NA
J: TRBJ2-1
D: NA
length: 14
V: TRBV6-5
DNA: TGCGCCAGCGTGGTTTCCCTAGGCTACAATGAGCAGTTCTTC
CDR3: CASVVSLGYNEQFF

size: NA
J: TRBJ1-5
D: TRBD1
length: 16
V: TRBV5-1
DNA: TGCGCCAGCAGCCACACCGACAGGGGGCAAGCTCAGCCCCAGCATTTT
CDR3: CASSHTDRGQAQPQHF

size: once
J: TRBJ1-4
D: NA
length: 18
V: TRBV21-1
DNA: NA
CDR3: CASSKVGSGIPTNEKLFF

size: once
J: TRBJ2-7
D: TRBD2
length: 16
V: TRBV7-7
DNA: TGTGCTAGCAGCTTTAGCGGGTCAGGACCTACCTACGAGCAGTACTTC
CDR3: CASSFSGSGPTYEQYF

size: NA
J: TRBJ2-3
D: TRBD2
length: 15
V: TRBV4-2
DNA: TGTGCCAGCAGCCAAGAAGCGGGAGGCGGAGATACGCAGTATTTT
CDR3: CASSQEAGGGDTQYF

size: few
J: TRBJ1-6
D: NA
length: 12
V: TRBV20-1
DNA: TGCAGTGCTACTGAAGGGGATTCACCCCTCCACTTT
CDR3: CSATEGDSPLHF

size: NA
J: TRBJ1-4
D: TRBD1
length: 15
V: TRBV6-6
DNA: TGTGCCAGCAGTGATGGGACAGCAACTAATGAAAAACTGTTTTTT
CDR3: CASSDGTATNEKLFF

size: NA
J: TRBJ2-7
D: TRBD2
length: 15
V: TRBV7-9
DNA: TGTGCCAGCAGCCCCTACCTCGGGGAGGGGTACGAGCAGTACTTC
CDR3: CASSPYLGEGYEQYF

size: NA
J: TRBJ2-2
D: TRBD2
length: 17
V: TRBV30
DNA: TGTGCCTGGAGTGGTTTCGCGGGAGAAGTGTCCACCGGGGAGCTGTTTTTT
CDR3: CAWSGFAGEVSTGELFF

size: NA
J: TRBJ1-1
D: TRBD1
length: 15
V: TRBV6-5
DNA: TGTGCCAGCAGGGATACCATGTACAGGGGCACCGAAGCTTTCTTT
CDR3: CASRDTMYRGTEAFF

size: NA
J: TRBJ1-4
D: TRBD1
length: 15
V: TRBV5-4
DNA: TGTGCCAGCAGCCTTCGGACAGGGGGGAATGAAAAACTGTTTTTT
CDR3: CASSLRTGGNEKLFF

size: NA
J: TRBJ2-5
D: TRBD1
length: 14
V: TRBV7-2
DNA: TGTGCCAGCAGCTCACGGGACAGGGGTCAGACCCAGTACTTC
CDR3: CASSSRDRGQTQYF

size: few
J: TRBJ1-1
D: NA
length: 14
V: TRBV7-2
DNA: TGTGCCAGCAGCTCCCCGGGATCTGGCACTGAAGCTTTCTTT
CDR3: CASSSPGSGTEAFF

size: NA
J: TRBJ1-6
D: TRBD1
length: 14
V: TRBV9
DNA: TGTGCCAGCAGACTAGGACAGGAAAATTCACCCCTCCACTTT
CDR3: CASRLGQENSPLHF

size: few
J: TRBJ2-4
D: TRBD1
length: 20
V: TRBV4-1
DNA: TGCGCCAGCAGCCTCACCGTGGACAGGACCCTTAGGGGGTCCAAAAACATTCAGTACTTC
CDR3: CASSLTVDRTLRGSKNIQYF

size: NA
J: TRBJ1-1
D: TRBD1
length: 16
V: TRBV18
DNA: TGTGCCAGCTCTCGTCCCGGGACAGGTTGGGGAACTGAAGCTTTCTTT
CDR3: CASSRPGTGWGTEAFF

size: NA
J: TRBJ1-2
D: TRBD1
length: 15
V: TRBV27
DNA: TGTGCCAGCAGTCGGAATTTAGACAGGGAAGGGGGCTACACCTTC
CDR3: CASSRNLDREGGYTF

size: NA
J: TRBJ1-5
D: NA
length: 16
V: TRBV20-1
DNA: TGCAGTGCTAGTCCCCTAGACAGGACTAGCAATCAGCCCCAGCATTTT
CDR3: CSASPLDRTSNQPQHF

size: NA
J: TRBJ2-7
D: NA
length: 16
V: TRBV7-9
DNA: TGTGCCAGCAGCTTAGGAGTGGGGAGCCTAGCCCACGAGCAGTACTTC
CDR3: CASSLGVGSLAHEQYF

size: NA
J: TRBJ1-2
D: NA
length: 14
V: TRBV7-3
DNA: TGTGCCAGCAGCTCCGACGAGGGGGACTATGGCTACACCTTC
CDR3: CASSSDEGDYGYTF

size: NA
J: TRBJ2-2
D: NA
length: 15
V: TRBV2
DNA: TGTGCCAGCAGTCCCCTCGGACTTAACACCGGGGAGCTGTTTTTT
CDR3: CASSPLGLNTGELFF

size: once
J: TRBJ2-1
D: TRBD2
length: 15
V: TRBV5-4
DNA: TGTGCCAGCAGCTCTAGCGGGAGAAGATACAATGAGCAGTTCTTC
CDR3: CASSSSGRRYNEQFF

size: NA
J: TRBJ2-7
D: NA
length: 13
V: TRBV28
DNA: TGTGCCAGCAGCCACAGGGATTCCTACGAGCAGTACTTC
CDR3: CASSHRDSYEQYF

size: few
J: TRBJ2-7
D: TRBD1
length: 15
V: TRBV15
DNA: TGTGCCACCAGCCCCCAGGGGGCCCTTCCTTACGAGCAGTACTTC
CDR3: CATSPQGALPYEQYF

size: NA
J: TRBJ1-2
D: NA
length: 16
V: TRBV9
DNA: TGTGCCAGCGGGAGAGGCGAGCAAGGTTGGCAGGATGGCTACACCTTC
CDR3: CASGRGEQGWQDGYTF

size: NA
J: TRBJ2-1
D: TRBD2
length: 13
V: TRBV2
DNA: TGTGCCAGCCTCAGCGGGAGCTACAATGAGCAGTTCTTC
CDR3: CASLSGSYNEQFF

size: NA
J: TRBJ2-7
D: TRBD2
length: 15
V: TRBV27
DNA: TGTGCCAGCAGTCCGTCACTAGCGGGGGGTTTGGAGCAGTACTTC
CDR3: CASSPSLAGGLEQYF

size: NA
J: TRBJ2-1
D: TRBD2
length: 17
V: TRBV27
DNA: TGTGCCAGCAGTCCACTCGGGGGGAGTCGGTCCTACAATGAGCAGTTCTTC
CDR3: CASSPLGGSRSYNEQFF

size: NA
J: TRBJ2-5
D: NA
length: 14
V: TRBV7-2
DNA: TGTGCCAGCAGCCCCACCGAAAATGGCGAGACCCAGTACTTC
CDR3: CASSPTENGETQYF

size: NA
J: TRBJ2-3
D: TRBD2
length: 15
V: TRBV5-1
DNA: TGCGCCAGCAGCTTGGTGGGACTAACCACAGATACGCAGTATTTT
CDR3: CASSLVGLTTDTQYF

size: NA
J: TRBJ2-5
D: NA
length: 17
V: TRBV10-3
DNA: TGTGCCATCAGTGAGTTTGCCGGGGGTAGGGTTCGGGAGACCCAGTACTTC
CDR3: CAISEFAGGRVRETQYF

size: few
J: TRBJ2-1
D: TRBD2
length: 16
V: TRBV6-5
DNA: TGTGCCAGCAGTTACTTAGCGGGAGGGCCCGGCGGTGAGCAGTTCTTC
CDR3: CASSYLAGGPGGEQFF

size: NA
J: TRBJ1-2
D: NA
length: 14
V: TRBV5-1
DNA: TGCGCCAGCAGCTTGGACGGGACACCCTATGGCTACACCTTC
CDR3: CASSLDGTPYGYTF

size: NA
J: TRBJ2-1
D: TRBD2
length: 12
V: TRBV5-6
DNA: TGTGCCAGCAGCTTGGGCTCGGGAGGGGCGTTCTTC
CDR3: CASSLGSGGAFF

size: NA
J: TRBJ2-3
D: TRBD2
length: 15
V: TRBV11-2
DNA: TGTGCCAGCAGCTTACTAGCGGGAATGACAGATACGCAGTATTTT
CDR3: CASSLLAGMTDTQYF

size: NA
J: TRBJ2-2
D: NA
length: 14
V: TRBV9
DNA: TGTGCCAGCAGCGTAGGGAGGGTCCCCGGGGAGCTGTTTTTT
CDR3: CASSVGRVPGELFF

size: NA
J: TRBJ1-5
D: NA
length: 16
V: TRBV9
DNA: TGTGCCAGCAACGGTCGACTAGGGAAGGAAGGTCAGCCCCAGCATTTT
CDR3: CASNGRLGKEGQPQHF

size: once
J: TRBJ2-5
D: TRBD1
length: 16
V: TRBV7-3
DNA: TGTGCCAGCAGCTTAATCGGGGACAGGGTCCCTGAGACCCAGTACTTC
CDR3: CASSLIGDRVPETQYF

size: NA
J: TRBJ2-5
D: NA
length: 14
V: TRBV10-2
DNA: TGCGCCAGCAGTCCAGTGACAGGGAGGGAGACCCAGTACTTC
CDR3: CASSPVTGRETQYF

size: NA
J: TRBJ2-1
D: TRBD2
length: 15
V: TRBV7-2
DNA: TGTGCCAGCAGCTCTAGCGGGCTGTCCTACAATGAGCAGTTCTTC
CDR3: CASSSSGLSYNEQFF

size: NA
J: TRBJ2-5
D: NA
length: 12
V: TRBV7-2
DNA: TGTGCCAGCAGCCAAGCAGGGGAGACCCAGTACTTC
CDR3: CASSQAGETQYF

size: NA
J: TRBJ1-2
D: TRBD1
length: 15
V: TRBV7-3
DNA: TGTGCCAGCAGCTTGATAGACAGGGGTAACTATGGCTACACCTTC
CDR3: CASSLIDRGNYGYTF

size: NA
J: TRBJ2-1
D: NA
length: 14
V: TRBV9
DNA: TGTGCCAGCAGCGCCCCCCGCGGGGACGTGACGCAGTTCTTC
CDR3: CASSAPRGDVTQFF

size: NA
J: TRBJ2-3
D: TRBD2
length: 22
V: TRBV7-7
DNA: TGTGCTAGCAGCTTAGTCGGGCCCCGCGGACTAGCGGCACGACCCCCCACAGATACGCAGTATTTT
CDR3: CASSLVGPRGLAARPPTDTQYF

size: NA
J: TRBJ1-2
D: TRBD1
length: 15
V: TRBV5-6
DNA: TGTGCCAGCAGCTTAAGGGGGACAGGGAACTATGGCTACACCTTC
CDR3: CASSLRGTGNYGYTF

size: NA
J: TRBJ1-6
D: NA
length: 15
V: TRBV7-9
DNA: TGTGCCAGCAGCTCGGACAGATTGTATAATTCACCCCTCCACTTT
CDR3: CASSSDRLYNSPLHF

size: NA
J: TRBJ1-6
D: NA
length: 13
V: TRBV6-5
DNA: TGTGCCAGCAGGGATCAGGGGAATTCACCCCTCCACTTT
CDR3: CASRDQGNSPLHF

size: NA
J: TRBJ2-5
D: NA
length: 14
V: TRBV27
DNA: TGTGCCAGCAGTTCCAGGGGCCTCCAAGAGACCCAGTACTTC
CDR3: CASSSRGLQETQYF

size: NA
J: TRBJ1-1
D: TRBD1
length: 15
V: TRBV7-8
DNA: TGTGCCAGCAGCATACACAGGGGGCCGAACACTGAAGCTTTCTTT
CDR3: CASSIHRGPNTEAFF

size: NA
J: TRBJ1-6
D: NA
length: 15
V: TRBV7-9
DNA: TGTGCCAGCAGCTCCGAGAGCTCCTATAATTCACCCCTCCACTTT
CDR3: CASSSESSYNSPLHF

size: NA
J: TRBJ2-3
D: NA
length: 13
V: TRBV19
DNA: TGTGCCAGTAGCCCTTCGGTCGCAGATACGCAGTATTTT
CDR3: CASSPSVADTQYF

size: NA
J: TRBJ2-1
D: TRBD2
length: 15
V: TRBV7-9
DNA: TGTGCCAGCAGCTTGTGGACTAGCGGGAGGACTGAGCAGTTCTTC
CDR3: CASSLWTSGRTEQFF

size: NA
J: TRBJ2-2
D: TRBD1
length: 16
V: TRBV7-3
DNA: TGTGCCAGCAGCTTACCGACAGGGCAGAACACCGGGGAGCTGTTTTTT
CDR3: CASSLPTGQNTGELFF

size: NA
J: TRBJ2-1
D: TRBD2
length: 16
V: TRBV10-1
DNA: TGCGCCAGCAGTGAGGCCCTGGCGGGAGAAAGGAATGAGCAGTTCTTC
CDR3: CASSEALAGERNEQFF

size: NA
J: TRBJ2-4
D: NA
length: 16
V: TRBV18
DNA: TGTGCCAGCTCACCACCGGGCAAGTTAGCCAAAAACATTCAGTACTTC
CDR3: CASSPPGKLAKNIQYF

size: NA
J: TRBJ1-1
D: NA
length: 13
V: TRBV28
DNA: TGTGCCAGCAATGTCCCCGGGGGCACTGAAGCTTTCTTT
CDR3: CASNVPGGTEAFF

size: NA
J: TRBJ2-1
D: TRBD2
length: 17
V: TRBV18
DNA: TGTGCCAGCTCACCGGGACTAGCGGGAGGGCCTGTAGGGGAGCAGTTCTTC
CDR3: CASSPGLAGGPVGEQFF

size: NA
J: TRBJ2-1
D: NA
length: 16
V: TRBV5-6
DNA: TGTGCCAGCAGCCAGCTGTGGCGGGGCTCCTACAATGAGCAGTTCTTC
CDR3: CASSQLWRGSYNEQFF